These 20 T cell receptor beta chains were sequenced from one sample in a study of blood T cell repertoires in COVID-19. Clones were sequenced by immunoSEQ multiplex PCR, and TCRdb holds only the in-frame ones, with some missing. This table holds approximately 50,000 clones, roughly four fifths found once. Material: peripheral blood. Receptors originate from a man between 60 and 75 years old with COVID-19, enrolled during active disease.

V gene TRBV7-3 combines with J gene TRBJ1-2; 9 bases match TRBD1. CDR1 is SGHTA, CDR2 FQGTGA, per germline. The junction had 7 bases not matched to a gene; V was cut back by 3 bases and J by 2 bases. The CDR3 runs 16 residues. The CDR3 DNA follows: TGTGCCAGCAGCTTCGGGGACAGGGAAGAAAACTATGGCTACACCTTC. Translation gives CASSFGDREENYGYTF.

In its sample, this clone was seen once. The chain combines TRBV11-3 with TRBJ2-7, with unresolved D. CDR1 and CDR2 from the germline V gene are SGHNT and YENEEA. This CDR3 has 13 residues. Deletions cut 4 bases from V and 3 bases from J, with 10 bases between. The CDR3 DNA reads as TGTGCCAGCAGCTCCCCGCGGATCTACGAGCAGTACTTC. Its translation: CASSSPRIYEQYF.

The CDR3 DNA sequence: TGCGCCAGCAGTGAGAGGGGGACAGAAGAGACCCAGTACTTC. Translation gives CASSERGTEETQYF. The rearrangement joins TRBV10-1 to TRBJ2-5, with 7 bases that match TRBD1. Germline V gene data show CDR1 as WNHNN and CDR2 as SYGVQD (reference sequence). Trimming took 2 bases from V and 3 from J; bases not matched to a gene: 3. This CDR3 has 14 residues.

This clone was counted only a few times. The chain uses TRBV11-3 and TRBJ2-7, with 13 bases matching TRBD2. Germline V gene data show CDR1 as SGHNT and CDR2 as YENEEA. V was pared by 4 bases and J by 0 bases, with 6 bases of the junction left unmatched. This CDR3 region has 17 residues. As DNA, the CDR3 is TGTGCCAGCAGCTGGGGACTAGCGGGGCGGGTCTCCTACGAGCAGTACTTC. As protein: CASSWGLAGRVSYEQYF. Combining the CDR3 with reference TRBV11-3 and TRBJ2-7 gives the whole variable domain EAGVVQSPRYKIIEKKQPVAFWCNPISGHNTLYWYLQNLGQGPELLIRYENEEAVDDSQLPKDRFSAERLKGVDSTLKIQPAELGDSAVYLCASSWGLAGRVSYEQYFGPGTRLTVT.

The chain recombines TRBV9 with TRBJ1-3, with TRBD1 as a possible D gene (5 bases). Deletions cut 0 bases from V and 0 bases from J, with 16 bases between. Per germline, CDR1 SGDLS and CDR2 YYNGEE. The CDR3 extends over 18 amino acids. The CDR3 sequence is CASSVGGWGESSGNTIYF. CDR3 coding DNA: TGTGCCAGCAGCGTAGGCGGATGGGGCGAGAGCTCTGGAAACACCATATATTTT. The complete variable domain, with remaining parts taken from reference TRBV9 and TRBJ1-3, reads DSGVTQTPKHLITATGQRVTLRCSPRSGDLSVYWYQQSLDQGLQFLIQYYNGEERAKGNILERFSAQQFPDLHSELNLSSLELGDSALYFCASSVGGWGESSGNTIYFGEGSWLTVV.

This rearrangement joins TRBV5-1 to TRBJ2-3; TRBD2 matches 12 bases. The V and J ends lost 4 bases and 4 bases, in that order; junction bases with no gene match: 4. The CDR3 runs 15 residues. The germline gives CDR1 SGHRS, CDR2 YFSETQ. The DNA of the CDR3 is TGCGCCAGCAGCACGGGACTAGCGGGCTCAGATACGCAGTATTTT. It encodes CASSTGLAGSDTQYF.

This clone was seen a handful of times. The rearrangement uses TRBV10-3 and TRBJ1-1, with D possibly matching TRBD1 (6 bases). Trimming cost V 11 bases and J 6 bases, with 16 bases left between them. The CDR3 length is 12 residues. Germline V gene data show CDR1 as ENHRY and CDR2 as SYGVKD. The CDR3: CAAQGDGAEAFF. The DNA of the CDR3 is TGTGCCGCACAGGGTGACGGGGCTGAAGCTTTCTTT.

The genes are TRBV9 and TRBJ2-7, with 8 positions matching TRBD1. Germline assignment: CDR1 SGDLS and CDR2 YYNGEE. The V segment lost 2 bases and the J segment 3 bases; nucleotides outside the gene matches: 7. The CDR3 is made up of 15 amino acids. CDR3 coding DNA: TGTGCCAGCAGCGTCGTTGAGACAGGGGTCTACGAGCAGTACTTC. This sequence encodes CASSVVETGVYEQYF.

The J gene is TRBJ1-1, the V gene TRBV4-3; D remains ambiguous. CDR1 and CDR2 from the germline V gene are LGHNA and YSLEER. V lost 1 base and J lost 1, with 4 bases in between. CDR3 length: 13 amino acids. CDR3 residues: CASSQGQNTEAFF. The CDR3 nucleotides are TGCGCCAGCAGCCAAGGACAGAACACTGAAGCTTTCTTT.

This chain uses TRBV5-6 with TRBJ2-7; 11 positions match TRBD2. Germline CDR1 and CDR2: SGHDT and YYEEEE. With V trimmed by 4 bases and J by 4 bases, 10 bases remained unmatched. The CDR3 sequence is 16 residues long. The CDR3 nucleotides are TGTGCCAGCAGCCCCCTTGATAGCGGGGGGGAGTACGAGCAGTACTTC. Its protein is CASSPLDSGGEYEQYF.

This chain joins TRBV14 and TRBJ2-7; the match to TRBD1 covers 8 bases. Trimming cost V 4 bases and J 2 bases; bases outside gene matches: 10. The CDR3 runs 16 residues. The germline CDR1 and CDR2 sequences are SGHDN and FVKESK. CDR3 coding DNA: TGTGCCAGCAGCCGAGGAGGTTTGGACAGGGCCTACGAGCAGTACTTC. This gives the protein CASSRGGLDRAYEQYF.

The J gene is TRBJ2-1, the V gene TRBV6-2 or TRBV6-3; 12 bases map to TRBD2. The CDR3 sequence is 20 residues long. Trimming at V came to 2 bases and at J to 5 bases, leaving 16 bases not matched to a gene. Germline CDR1 is MNHEY and CDR2 is SVGEGT. This chain's CDR3 is CASSYGGQPSGRAGNNEQFF. In DNA, the CDR3 is TGTGCCAGCAGTTACGGGGGACAACCTAGCGGGAGGGCCGGCAACAATGAGCAGTTCTTC.

The rearrangement joins TRBV27 to TRBJ1-6; perhaps TRBD1 as D (6 bases). The CDR3 is made up of 15 amino acids. Trimming left V 5 bases short and J 6 bases short, with 14 bases between. The V gene's germline CDR1 is MNHEY and CDR2 SMNVEV (reference sequence). CDR3 loop: CASSPGQSFNSPLHF. The DNA for the CDR3 is TGTGCCAGCAGTCCCGGACAGTCTTTTAATTCACCCCTCCACTTT.

This clone was seen a few times. The chain carries TRBV10-2 and TRBJ1-5; the match to TRBD1 covers 7 bases. Germline CDR1 reads WSHSY; CDR2 reads SAAADI. After removal of 8 bases from V and 9 bases from J, the junction contained 10 bases not matched to a gene. This CDR3 has 13 residues. The CDR3 nucleotides are TGCGCCAGCGCGCCCACAGGGGACCCGCCCCAGCATTTT. It codes for CASAPTGDPPQHF.

CDR3 nucleotide sequence: TGCAGCGTTGCTCAACCGGGACAGGGGGAGTCCGGGGAGCTGTTTTTT. Amino acid sequence: CSVAQPGQGESGELFF. This rearrangement joins TRBV29-1 to TRBJ2-2; TRBD1 agrees at 11 bases. The CDR3 is 16 amino acids. V trimming: 4 bases; J trimming: 6 bases; junction bases outside the gene matches: 10. CDR1 and CDR2 from the germline V gene are SQVTM and ANQGSEA.

J is TRBJ1-1 and V is TRBV5-6; D unclear. This CDR3 has 15 residues. Per germline, CDR1 SGHDT and CDR2 YYEEEE. V lost 4 bases and J lost 4, with 17 bases in between. CDR3 loop: CASSPAGWGGTEAFF. The CDR3 DNA sequence: TGTGCCAGCAGCCCCGCGGGGTGGGGAGGCACTGAAGCTTTCTTT. The entire variable domain, with the rest obtained from reference TRBV5-6 and TRBJ1-1, is as follows: DAGVTQSPTHLIKTRGQQVTLRCSPKSGHDTVSWYQQALGQGPQFIFQYYEEEERQRGNFPDRFSGHQFPNYSSELNVNALLLGDSALYLCASSPAGWGGTEAFFGQGTRLTVV.

The CDR3 DNA sequence: TGTGCCAGCAGCCCCCCCAGGGGTTACGAGCAGTACTTC. Its protein is CASSPPRGYEQYF. The chain is built from TRBV9 and TRBJ2-7, with D possibly matching TRBD1 (6 bases). Germline CDR1 and CDR2: SGDLS and YYNGEE. Trimming cost V 4 bases and J 4 bases, with 12 bases left between them. CDR3 length equals 13 residues.

As to this clone: Other DNA sequences in this specimen translate into the identical CDR3. The J gene is TRBJ2-7, the V gene TRBV2; D not resolved. Per germline, CDR1 SNHLY and CDR2 FYNNEI. Trimming cost V 8 bases and J 4 bases, with 6 bases left between them. The CDR3 totals 10 residues. CDR3 protein: CASSAYEQYF. The CDR3 nucleotides read TGTGCCAGCTCCGCGTACGAGCAGTACTTC.

The chain recombines TRBV3-1 (or the pseudogene TRBV3-2) with TRBJ2-2; 10 positions agree with TRBD2. J lost 1 base, V lost 6 bases, and 8 bases had no gene match. CDR3 length: 17 amino acids. Germline V gene lookup returns CDR1 LGHDT and CDR2 YNNKEL (reference sequence). CDR3 coding DNA: TGTGCCAGCAGTCCCCGCCGACTAGCGGGGAACACCGGGGAGCTGTTTTTT. Its protein product is CASSPRRLAGNTGELFF.

The chain is built from TRBV6-1 and TRBJ1-3; D unclear. The CDR3 runs 17 residues. Trimming removed 1 base at V and 0 bases at J, with 13 bases between. Germline lookup yields CDR1 MNHNS and CDR2 SASEGT. As DNA, the CDR3 is TGTGCCAGCAGTGAAGAATCCCCAAGGAGCTCTGGAAACACCATATATTTT. Amino acid sequence: CASSEESPRSSGNTIYF.